The 30 T cell receptor beta chains listed next were all sequenced from one sample in a study of early T cells in non-severe SARS-CoV-2 infection. TCRdb used MiXCR to reprocess the 5' RACE reads, holding one entry per CDR3 protein. The data show around 50,000 distinct CDR3 sequences, around 5.2% seen once. The sample consisted of whole blood. Every receptor here comes from an adult who was a healthcare worker with PCR-confirmed SARS-CoV-2 infection or an uninfected control (not recorded which).

This clonotype was observed many times. Written as DNA, the CDR3 is TGTGCCAGCACGACCGGGACCACCACAGATACGCAGTATTTT. It yields the protein CASTTGTTTDTQYF. The chain has TRBV7-2 and TRBJ2-3; either TRBD1 or TRBD2 may supply D (5 bases each). The V end lost 7 bases, the J end lost 2 bases, and 13 bases lay between the germline ends. Germline assignment: CDR1 SGHTA and CDR2 FQGNSA. The length of the CDR3 is 14 residues.

This clonotype was recorded a few times. The chain combines TRBV6-2 or TRBV6-3 with TRBJ2-1; 13 bases are shared with TRBD2. There are 18 residues in the CDR3. Losses at the gene ends were 6 bases for V and 3 bases for J; bases not matched to a gene: 11. Germline assignment: CDR1 MNHEY and CDR2 SVGEGT. CDR3 residues: CASSHDLTSGGSYNEQFF. The CDR3 coding sequence is TGTGCCAGCAGCCACGACTTGACTAGCGGGGGGAGCTACAATGAGCAGTTCTTC.

This clonotype was detected only a few times. The chain couples TRBV24-1 to TRBJ2-7, with a tentative D call TRBD2 (5 bases). Germline lookup yields CDR1 KGHDR and CDR2 SFDVKD. This CDR3 region has 12 residues. With 3 bases removed from V and 5 bases from J, the gap between germline ends came to 7 bases. CDR3 in DNA: TGTGCCACCAGTGATCCCGGGAACGAGCAGTACTTC. This translates into CATSDPGNEQYF.

This clonotype has a handful of counts. J is TRBJ1-2 and V is TRBV29-1, with 10 nucleotides matching TRBD1. Germline V gene sequence: CDR1 SQVTM, CDR2 ANQGSEA. CDR3 length: 13 amino acids. The V segment lost 5 bases and the J segment 3 bases; nucleotides outside the gene matches: 3. The CDR3 protein is CSVRGQGYYGYTF. DNA of the CDR3: TGCAGCGTTCGGGGACAGGGGTACTATGGCTACACCTTC.

This clonotype was observed a handful of times. The chain recombines TRBV6-5 with TRBJ1-1, with D unresolved. The CDR3 runs to 11 residues. The germline CDR1 and CDR2 sequences are MNHEY and SVGAGI. The germline V and J ends were trimmed by 5 bases and 11 bases, with 12 bases remaining between them. CDR3 amino acids: CASSRFGWAFF. CDR3 sequence (DNA): TGTGCCAGCAGTAGATTTGGCTGGGCTTTCTTT.

This clonotype was seen many times. The V and J genes are TRBV4-2 and TRBJ1-5; D call uncertain. The CDR3 consists of 15 residues. Per the germline V gene, CDR1 is LGHNA and CDR2 is YNFKEQ. V lost 0 bases and J 1 base, leaving 7 bases between the germline ends. CDR3 residues: CASSQDGESNQPQHF. CDR3 nucleotide sequence: TGTGCCAGCAGCCAAGATGGAGAGAGCAATCAGCCCCAGCATTTT.

This clonotype was recorded many times. This rearrangement joins TRBV5-1 to TRBJ1-1; D is possibly TRBD1 (6 bases). The germline V gene has CDR1 SGHRS and CDR2 YFSETQ. V lost 4 bases and J lost 11, with 18 bases in between. CDR3 length: 13 residues. This CDR3 is CASSATGLAAAFF. CDR3 in DNA: TGCGCCAGCAGCGCCACAGGGTTGGCTGCGGCTTTCTTT. Using reference TRBV5-1 and TRBJ1-1 for the parts outside the CDR3, the full variable domain is KAGVTQTPRYLIKTRGQQVTLSCSPISGHRSVSWYQQTPGQGLQFLFEYFSETQRNKGNFPGRFSGRQFSNSRSEMNVSTLELGDSALYLCASSATGLAAAFFGQGTRLTVV.

In DNA form, the CDR3 reads TGTGCCAGCAGGGATTCGGGGGGCCCAGATACGCAGTATTTT. Its translation: CASRDSGGPDTQYF. This chain joins TRBV7-9 and TRBJ2-3, with D tentatively TRBD2 (7 bases). Germline values: CDR1 SEHNR, CDR2 FQNEAQ (reference sequence). V shed 6 bases and J shed 4 bases, with 14 bases lying between them. The CDR3 is 14 amino acids. Full variable domain (remainder filled in from reference TRBV7-9 and TRBJ2-3): DTGVSQNPRHKITKRGQNVTFRCDPISEHNRLYWYRQTLGQGPEFLTYFQNEAQLEKSRLLSDRFSAERPKGSFSTLEIQRTEQGDSAMYLCASRDSGGPDTQYFGPGTRLTVL.

This clonotype appeared many times. The J gene is TRBJ1-2, the V gene TRBV12-3 or TRBV12-4; D is possibly TRBD1 (6 bases). There are 13 residues in the CDR3. With 5 bases removed from V and 9 bases from J, the gap between germline ends came to 16 bases. The CDR3 nucleotides are TGTGCCAGCAGTGCCGGGACAAGGAATCGCTACACCTTC. Translated: CASSAGTRNRYTF.

This clonotype was detected many times. The chain uses TRBV7-9 and TRBJ2-3, with D unclear. The CDR3 consists of 13 residues. Germline V lookup: CDR1 SEHNR, CDR2 FQNEAQ (reference sequence). Deletions cut 10 bases from V and 3 bases from J, with 14 bases between. This CDR3 reads CATGPSRTDTQYF. The CDR3 DNA sequence: TGTGCCACCGGACCCTCCAGGACAGATACGCAGTATTTT.

This clonotype was observed a handful of times. The chain couples TRBV30 to TRBJ2-3; 7 bases agree with TRBD1. J gave up 2 bases and V 4 bases, and 6 bases lay outside the gene matches. The CDR3 contains 14 residues. Germline lookup yields CDR1 GTSNPN and CDR2 SVGIG (reference sequence). The CDR3 loop reads CAWTSGQITDTQYF. For the CDR3, the DNA is TGTGCCTGGACCTCGGGACAGATCACAGATACGCAGTATTTT.

This clonotype was recorded many times. The gene calls are TRBV5-1 and TRBJ2-7; D unclear. The CDR3 is made up of 12 amino acids. Germline CDR1 SGHRS, CDR2 YFSETQ. The V end was cut by 0 bases, the J end by 6 bases, with 7 bases between. CDR3 in DNA: TGCGCCAGCAGCTTGGAGTGGGGCGAGCAGTACTTC. Its protein is CASSLEWGEQYF.

The chain joins TRBV6-2 or TRBV6-3 to TRBJ2-1; 9 bases are a match to TRBD2. Germline V lookup: CDR1 MNHEY, CDR2 SVGEGT. Trimming took 2 bases from V and 9 from J; bases not matched to a gene: 2. This CDR3 spans 13 amino acids. Here the CDR3 DNA reads TGTGCCAGCAGTTACCTAGCGGGGCGTGAGCAGTTCTTC. Its protein product is CASSYLAGREQFF.

The V gene is TRBV15, the J gene TRBJ2-7; 10 bases align to TRBD2. With 4 bases clipped from V and 3 bases from J, the junction kept 6 bases outside the gene matches. The CDR3 is made up of 15 amino acids. The germline V gene has CDR1 LNHNV and CDR2 YYDKDF (reference sequence). The CDR3 spells CATSTASGSGYEQYF. CDR3 sequence (DNA): TGTGCCACCAGCACCGCTAGCGGGAGCGGCTACGAGCAGTACTTC. Full variable domain (rest looked up from reference TRBV15 and TRBJ2-7): DAMVIQNPRYQVTQFGKPVTLSCSQTLNHNVMYWYQQKSSQAPKLLFHYYDKDFNNEADTPDNFQSRRPNTSFCFLDIRSPGLGDTAMYLCATSTASGSGYEQYFGPGTRLTVT.

The sample holds many counts of this clonotype. The chain is built from TRBV4-2 and TRBJ1-5; 8 bases map to TRBD1. CDR3 size: 16 residues. Trimming removed 5 bases from V and 0 bases from J; junction bases left unmatched: 6. Germline values: CDR1 LGHNA, CDR2 YNFKEQ. The chain's CDR3 is CASSSGQGNSNQPQHF. The CDR3 DNA is TGTGCCAGCAGCTCAGGACAGGGCAATAGCAATCAGCCCCAGCATTTT.

This clonotype was observed at least ten times. The V and J genes are TRBV7-2 and TRBJ1-4; D is undetermined. Germline CDR1 SGHTA, CDR2 FQGNSA. The CDR3 totals 13 residues. Trimming shortened V by 2 bases and J by 8 bases, and 9 bases separated the two germline ends. CDR3 region: CASSLTRPEKLFF. CDR3 DNA sequence: TGTGCCAGCAGCTTAACCAGGCCGGAAAAACTGTTTTTT.

The V and J genes are TRBV7-2 and TRBJ1-6; no definite D call. The CDR3 runs 14 residues. The germline CDR1 and CDR2 sequences are SGHTA and FQGNSA. Trimming stripped 2 bases from V and 10 bases from J, with 12 bases between. The CDR3 sequence is CASSLSGDGSPLHF. CDR3 bases: TGTGCCAGCAGCTTATCGGGCGATGGATCACCCCTCCACTTT. The entire variable domain, with the rest obtained from reference TRBV7-2 and TRBJ1-6, is as follows: GAGVSQSPSNKVTEKGKDVELRCDPISGHTALYWYRQSLGQGLEFLIYFQGNSAPDKSGLPSDRFSAERTGGSVSTLTIQRTQQEDSAVYLCASSLSGDGSPLHFGNGTRLTVT.

This clonotype was seen at least ten times. J is TRBJ1-2 and V is TRBV12-3 or TRBV12-4, with 8 bases fitting TRBD1. The CDR3 contains 16 residues. Trimming cost V 5 bases and J 2 bases; bases outside gene matches: 10. The CDR3 region has the DNA TGTGCCAGCAGTATGCTGCGGACAGGGATGAACTATGGCTACACCTTC. Translated: CASSMLRTGMNYGYTF.

The chain couples TRBV7-9 to TRBJ1-1; TRBD1 might be the D (5 bases). Germline V gene sequence: CDR1 SEHNR, CDR2 FQNEAQ (reference sequence). This CDR3 comprises 14 residues. V dropped 5 bases and J dropped 0 bases, with 10 bases sitting between them. The CDR3 region has the DNA TGTGCCAGCAGCCGGGGACGGTTGAACACTGAAGCTTTCTTT. This translates into CASSRGRLNTEAFF.

A word on this clonotype: This could be a read error, since a much larger clone is one nucleotide away. The chain uses TRBV3-1 and TRBJ2-3, with D possibly being TRBD2 (5 bases). V dropped 8 bases and J dropped 6 bases, with 18 bases sitting between them. The germline V gene encodes CDR1 LGHDT and CDR2 YNNKEL (reference sequence). The CDR3 spans 14 residues. CDR3 sequence reads: CASCPVALLDTQYF. In DNA, the CDR3 is TGTGCCAGCTGCCCAGTAGCGCTTCTCGATACGCAGTATTTT.

The table lists this clonotype with many counts. The chain recombines TRBV11-2 with TRBJ2-7; D not certain. The CDR3 spans 12 residues. Trimming shortened V by 0 bases and J by 2 bases, and 2 bases separated the two germline ends. The germline V gene encodes CDR1 SGHAT and CDR2 FQNNGV. The CDR3 here is CASSLDPYEQYF. In DNA form, the CDR3 reads TGTGCCAGCAGCTTAGATCCCTACGAGCAGTACTTC.

The chain uses TRBV5-6 and TRBJ1-1; D unclear. Trimming shortened V by 6 bases and J by 1 base, and 13 bases separated the two germline ends. The CDR3 consists of 14 residues. Looked up from germline, CDR1 is SGHDT and CDR2 is YYEEEE. CDR3 in amino acids: CASKLREANTEAFF. The CDR3 nucleotides are TGTGCCAGCAAACTGAGGGAGGCGAACACTGAAGCTTTCTTT. Variable domain in full (rest from reference TRBV5-6 and TRBJ1-1): DAGVTQSPTHLIKTRGQQVTLRCSPKSGHDTVSWYQQALGQGPQFIFQYYEEEERQRGNFPDRFSGHQFPNYSSELNVNALLLGDSALYLCASKLREANTEAFFGQGTRLTVV.

The sample holds many counts of this clonotype. CDR3 sequence: CASSAGLLHTEAFF. CDR3 bases: TGCGCCAGCAGTGCGGGACTTCTGCACACTGAAGCTTTCTTT. The chain is built from TRBV10-2 and TRBJ1-1; possibly TRBD1 for D (5 bases). The CDR3 spans 14 residues. Germline V gene lookup returns CDR1 WSHSY and CDR2 SAAADI. Deletions cut 4 bases from V and 3 bases from J, with 12 bases between.

This clonotype was picked up a small number of times. The chain combines TRBV9 with TRBJ2-7; TRBD1 agrees at 9 bases. CDR3 length: 13 residues. Germline V gene sequence: CDR1 SGDLS, CDR2 YYNGEE. V gave up 7 bases and J gave up 4 bases; unmatched junction bases: 6. CDR3 sequence (DNA): TGTGCCAGCGGCGGGACAGGGTTATACGAGCAGTACTTC. Translating gives CASGGTGLYEQYF.

In this sample, this clonotype turned up many times. V gene TRBV6-6 combines with J gene TRBJ1-2; D is possibly TRBD1 (6 bases). V was cut by 5 bases and J by 6 bases, with 16 bases left in between. Germline V gene data show CDR1 as MNHNY and CDR2 as SVGAGI (reference sequence). CDR3 length: 14 residues. CDR3 in DNA: TGTGCCAGCAGTAAACGACAGGAGAGACATGGCTACACCTTC. It codes for CASSKRQERHGYTF.

Many counts were recorded for this clonotype. The J gene is TRBJ1-5, the V gene TRBV25-1; weak D call: TRBD1 (6 bases). The CDR3 loop spans 15 amino acids. Trimming left V 3 bases short and J 4 bases short, with 13 bases between. Germline V gene lookup returns CDR1 MGHDK and CDR2 SYGVNS. CDR3 nucleotides: TGTGCCAGCAGTGATGCCGGGGGGCCTAATCAGCCCCAGCATTTT. This translates into CASSDAGGPNQPQHF.

This clonotype was counted ten times or more. The V and J genes are TRBV5-1 and TRBJ1-1; D is possibly TRBD1 (6 bases). This CDR3 is built from 16 residues. V was shortened by 4 bases and J by 2 bases, with 18 bases between the two germline ends. CDR1 and CDR2 from the germline V gene are SGHRS and YFSETQ. CDR3: CASSPGGGLGNTEAFF. The CDR3 bases are TGCGCCAGCAGCCCAGGTGGGGGGCTGGGAAACACTGAAGCTTTCTTT.

This clonotype came up many times. The chain has TRBV7-6 and TRBJ2-3; TRBD2 matches at 8 bases. This CDR3 spans 16 amino acids. Per the germline V gene, CDR1 is SGHVS and CDR2 is FNYEAQ. The trim removed 4 bases at V and 5 bases at J, leaving 11 bases unmatched. The CDR3 here is CASSSQAGAFGDTQYF. CDR3 bases: TGTGCCAGCAGCTCGCAAGCGGGAGCTTTTGGAGATACGCAGTATTTT.

This clonotype was counted ten times or more. In DNA form, the CDR3 reads TGCAGTGCCCCTACCCCGGGACAGGGGCACTATGGCTACACCTTC. It yields the protein CSAPTPGQGHYGYTF. This chain joins TRBV20-1 and TRBJ1-2; 10 bases line up with TRBD1. Trimming at V came to 6 bases and at J to 3 bases, leaving 10 bases not matched to a gene. The CDR3 loop spans 15 amino acids. Germline loops: CDR1 DFQATT, CDR2 SNEGSKA (reference sequence).

As concerns this clonotype: A read error is possible here, since a much larger clone lies one base away. The chain uses TRBV7-9 and TRBJ2-7; D is unclear. The V end lost 5 bases, the J end lost 5 bases, and 13 bases lay between the germline ends. Germline CDR1 SEHNR, CDR2 FQNEAQ (reference sequence). This CDR3 contains 13 residues. CDR3: CASSINPAHEQYF. The CDR3 nucleotides read TGTGCCAGCAGCATAAACCCTGCCCACGAGCAGTACTTC.